This is a list of T cell receptor beta chains from one sample in a study of identical twins. Via MiXCR, TCRdb re-called the 5' RACE reads, giving one row per CDR3 protein. The sample yields about 700,000 distinct CDR3 sequences, 5.5% to 6.5% seen once. Sequenced input: naive T cells sorted from blood. The source of these receptors is a man aged 18-30 years in good health. The CDR3 runs from the conserved cysteine through the conserved F or W. D genes are given only for firm matches. Clone size is given for some rows only: seen once, a few or many times, or a class if the clone is expanded.

>15|TRBJ2-3|many|TRBV12-3/TRBV12-4|TRBD2
CASSLSGSRADTQYF
TGTGCCAGCAGTTTAAGCGGGAGTCGGGCAGATACGCAGTATTTT
>12|TRBJ1-5|many|TRBV12-3/TRBV12-4|-
CASRSPAQPQHF
TGTGCCAGCAGATCACCAGCTCAGCCCCAGCATTTT
>15|TRBJ2-1|-|TRBV3-1|-
CASSQKGQSSNEQFF
TGTGCCAGCAGCCAAAAGGGCCAATCTTCCAATGAGCAGTTCTTC
>14|TRBJ2-7|few|TRBV19|-
CASSPRGNYYEQYF
TGTGCCAGTAGTCCTCGAGGGAATTACTACGAGCAGTACTTC
>15|TRBJ2-3|-|TRBV7-7|TRBD2
CASSQIAGGADTQYF
TGTGCCAGCAGCCAGATAGCGGGAGGCGCAGATACGCAGTATTTT
>15|TRBJ2-7|-|TRBV19|-
CASSIAAGPNYEQYF
TGTGCCAGTAGTATAGCCGCGGGGCCAAACTACGAGCAGTACTTC
>15|TRBJ1-2|few|TRBV6-5|TRBD1
CASSYPRGGVYRYTF
TGTGCCAGCAGTTACCCAAGAGGGGGCGTATATCGCTACACCTTC
>16|TRBJ2-1|many|TRBV15|-
CATSRDRASSYNEQFF
TGTGCCACCAGCAGAGATCGGGCTAGCAGCTACAATGAGCAGTTCTTC
>13|TRBJ1-1|-|TRBV18|-
CASSPQGNSEAFF
TGTGCCAGCTCACCACAGGGGAACTCTGAAGCTTTCTTT
>16|TRBJ1-5|-|TRBV6-1|-
CASRTGGRGGNQPQHF
TGTGCCAGCAGGACAGGCGGCCGGGGAGGCAATCAGCCCCAGCATTTT
>15|TRBJ2-6|few|TRBV15|-
CATSREPSGANVLTF
TGTGCCACCAGCAGAGAACCCTCTGGGGCCAACGTCCTGACTTTC
>13|TRBJ2-1|many|TRBV12-3/TRBV12-4|-
CASSSGTHNEQFF
TGTGCCAGCAGTTCCGGGACTCACAATGAGCAGTTCTTC
>15|TRBJ2-7|many|TRBV11-2|TRBD2
CASSPLAGGAYEQYF
TGTGCCAGCAGCCCGTTAGCGGGAGGCGCCTACGAGCAGTACTTC
>14|TRBJ2-1|-|TRBV12-3/TRBV12-4|-
CASSKRTVYNEQFF
TGTGCCAGCAGCAAACGGACAGTGTACAATGAGCAGTTCTTC
>13|TRBJ2-3|many|TRBV7-9|-
CASGFKLEDTQYF
TGTGCCAGCGGCTTCAAGTTAGAAGATACGCAGTATTTT
>15|TRBJ2-2|many|TRBV11-2|-
CASSLGIIRGGELFF
TGTGCCAGCAGCTTAGGGATAATCCGGGGCGGGGAGCTGTTTTTT
>14|TRBJ2-1|few|TRBV20-1|TRBD2
CSARSGNYYNEQFF
TGCAGTGCTCGCAGCGGGAATTACTACAATGAGCAGTTCTTC
>15|TRBJ2-1|-|TRBV4-2|-
CASSLESASNNEQFF
TGTGCCAGCAGCCTGGAGTCGGCTAGTAACAATGAGCAGTTCTTC
>15|TRBJ2-3|-|TRBV24-1|-
CATSDSDSLTDTQYF
TGTGCCACCAGTGATTCGGACAGTCTCACAGATACGCAGTATTTT
>14|TRBJ1-2|many|TRBV4-3|-
CASSRSGANYGYTF
TGCGCCAGCAGCCGAAGTGGAGCTAACTATGGCTACACCTTC
>12|TRBJ2-2|few|TRBV6-4|-
CASSDDRRELFF
TGTGCCAGCAGTGATGACCGCAGGGAGCTGTTTTTT
>12|TRBJ2-3|many|TRBV28|-
CASLTTGDTQYF
TGTGCCAGCCTCACCACAGGAGATACGCAGTATTTT
>14|TRBJ2-1|few|TRBV29-1|TRBD2
CSVFPSGRSGEQFF
TGCAGCGTTTTCCCTAGCGGGAGATCTGGTGAGCAGTTCTTC
>16|TRBJ2-1|-|TRBV7-9|-
CASSPKPQGSSNEQFF
TGTGCCAGCAGCCCAAAACCGCAGGGGAGTTCCAATGAGCAGTTCTTC
>16|TRBJ2-7|few|TRBV7-9|-
CASSTRGPGSAYEQYF
TGTGCCAGCAGCACAAGAGGCCCGGGGTCCGCCTACGAGCAGTACTTC
>16|TRBJ1-4|many|TRBV5-1|TRBD1
CASSLVTGTGREKLFF
TGCGCCAGCAGCTTGGTTACCGGGACAGGTCGTGAAAAACTGTTTTTT